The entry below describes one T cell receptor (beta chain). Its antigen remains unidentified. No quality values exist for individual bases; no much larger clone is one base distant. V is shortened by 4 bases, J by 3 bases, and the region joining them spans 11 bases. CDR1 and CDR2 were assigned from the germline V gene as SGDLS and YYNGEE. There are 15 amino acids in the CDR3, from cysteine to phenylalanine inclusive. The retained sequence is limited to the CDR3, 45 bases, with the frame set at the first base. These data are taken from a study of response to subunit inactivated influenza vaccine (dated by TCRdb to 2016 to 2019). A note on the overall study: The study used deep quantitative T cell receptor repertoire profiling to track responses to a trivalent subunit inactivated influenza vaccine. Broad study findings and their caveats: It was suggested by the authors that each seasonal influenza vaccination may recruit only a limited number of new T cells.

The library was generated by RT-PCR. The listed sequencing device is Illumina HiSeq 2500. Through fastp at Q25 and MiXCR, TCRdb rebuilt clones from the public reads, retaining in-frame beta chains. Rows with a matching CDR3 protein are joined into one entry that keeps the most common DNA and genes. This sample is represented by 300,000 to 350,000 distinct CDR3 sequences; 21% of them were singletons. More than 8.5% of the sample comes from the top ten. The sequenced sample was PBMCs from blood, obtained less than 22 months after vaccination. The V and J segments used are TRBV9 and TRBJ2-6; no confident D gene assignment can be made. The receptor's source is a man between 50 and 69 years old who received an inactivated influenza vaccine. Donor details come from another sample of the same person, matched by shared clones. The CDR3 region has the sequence CASSTVGNGANVLTF. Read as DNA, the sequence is TGTGCCAGCAGCACCGTAGGGAATGGGGCCAACGTCCTGACTTTC.